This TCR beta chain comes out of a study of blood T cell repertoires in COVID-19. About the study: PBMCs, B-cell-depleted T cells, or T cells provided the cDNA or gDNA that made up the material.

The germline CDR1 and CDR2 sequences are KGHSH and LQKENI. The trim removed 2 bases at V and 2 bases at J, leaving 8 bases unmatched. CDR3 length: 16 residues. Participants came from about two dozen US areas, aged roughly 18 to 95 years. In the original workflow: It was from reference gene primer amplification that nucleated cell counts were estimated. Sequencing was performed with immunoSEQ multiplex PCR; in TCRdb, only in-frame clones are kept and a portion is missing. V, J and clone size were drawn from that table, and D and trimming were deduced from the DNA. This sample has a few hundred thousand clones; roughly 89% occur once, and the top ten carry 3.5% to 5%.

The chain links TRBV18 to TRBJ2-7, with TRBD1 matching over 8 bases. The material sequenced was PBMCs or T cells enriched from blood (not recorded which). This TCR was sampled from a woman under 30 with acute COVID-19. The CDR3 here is CASSPTPGTGAYEQYF. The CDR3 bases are TGTGCCAGCTCACCAACCCCGGGGACAGGTGCCTACGAGCAGTACTTC. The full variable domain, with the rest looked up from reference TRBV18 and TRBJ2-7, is NAGVMQNPRHLVRRRGQEARLRCSPMKGHSHVYWYRQLPEEGLKFMVYLQKENIIDESGMPKERFSAEFPKEGPSILRIQQVVRGDSAAYFCASSPTPGTGAYEQYFGPGTRLTVT.